The TCR beta chain described here comes from a study of blood T cell repertoires in COVID-19. Study in general: Sources were T cells, B-cell-depleted T cells, or PBMCs; the material itself was cDNA or gDNA.

The length of the CDR3 is 14 residues. CDR1 and CDR2 (germline): MNHEY, SVGAGI. V gave up 5 bases and J gave up 5 bases; unmatched junction bases: 6. The method was immunoSEQ multiplex PCR; TCRdb's version includes in-frame clones alone and lacks a portion of them. The sample lists roughly 40,000 clones, 90% occurring once. Sequenced: peripheral blood. The origin of this receptor is a human donor in a cohort sampled during active COVID-19. The V and J genes are TRBV6-5 and TRBJ1-5; 7 bases fit TRBD1. The CDR3 nucleotides are TGTGCCAGCAGTACGACAGGGATCGATCAGCCCCAGCATTTT. It codes for CASSTTGIDQPQHF.